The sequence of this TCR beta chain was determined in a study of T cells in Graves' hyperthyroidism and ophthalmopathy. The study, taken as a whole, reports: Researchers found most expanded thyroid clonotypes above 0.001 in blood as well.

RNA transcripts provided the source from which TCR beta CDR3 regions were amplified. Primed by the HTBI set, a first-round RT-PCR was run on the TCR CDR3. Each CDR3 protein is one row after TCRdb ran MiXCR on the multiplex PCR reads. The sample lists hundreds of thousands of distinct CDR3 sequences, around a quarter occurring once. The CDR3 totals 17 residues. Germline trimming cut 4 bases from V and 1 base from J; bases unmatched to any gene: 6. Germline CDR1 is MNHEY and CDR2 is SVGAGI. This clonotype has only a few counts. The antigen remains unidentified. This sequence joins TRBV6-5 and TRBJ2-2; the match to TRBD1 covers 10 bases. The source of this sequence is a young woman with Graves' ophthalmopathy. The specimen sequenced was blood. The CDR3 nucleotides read TGTGCCAGCAGTTGGACCGGGACAGGGGTGAACACCGGGGAGCTGTTTTTT. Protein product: CASSWTGTGVNTGELFF.